The 3 T cell receptor beta chains presented below share a single source sample, sequenced in a study of shared clonotypes between healthy human individuals. The repertoire was sequenced with immunoSEQ multiplex PCR; TCRdb's copy has only in-frame clones and lacks some. The table records fewer than 700,000 clones, around 76% of them present only once. The sample taken for sequencing was PBMCs. The receptor source for this set is a woman between 40 and 50 years old in good health. Some clones in this sample may be carry-over from other donors' samples.

This chain uses TRBV5-1 with TRBJ1-3, with a weak D call TRBD1 (5 bases). Per germline, CDR1 SGHRS and CDR2 YFSETQ. Trimming cost V 0 bases and J 2 bases, with 12 bases left between them. The CDR3 is 16 residues long. CDR3 in DNA: TGCGCCAGCAGCTTGGCGGGGCCACGCGCTGGAAACACCATATATTTT. This codes for CASSLAGPRAGNTIYF. The full variable domain, its missing parts supplied by reference TRBV5-1 and TRBJ1-3, is KAGVTQTPRYLIKTRGQQVTLSCSPISGHRSVSWYQQTPGQGLQFLFEYFSETQRNKGNFPGRFSGRQFSNSRSEMNVSTLELGDSALYLCASSLAGPRAGNTIYFGEGSWLTVV.

The chain has TRBV6-1 and TRBJ1-2; no firm D call. Per the germline V gene, CDR1 is MNHNS and CDR2 is SASEGT. Trimming removed 3 bases at V and 0 bases at J, with 5 bases between. The CDR3 totals 13 residues. CDR3 region: CASSEQANYGYTF. The CDR3 DNA is TGTGCCAGCAGTGAGCAAGCTAACTATGGCTACACCTTC.

The chain is built from TRBV5-6 and TRBJ2-7; no reliable D call. In germline, CDR1 is SGHDT, CDR2 YYEEEE. With 1 base removed from V and 7 bases from J, the gap between germline ends came to 12 bases. This CDR3 has 13 amino acids. For the CDR3, the DNA is TGTGCCAGCAGCTTGTTGTTACGGAGTGAGCAGTACTTC. This translates into CASSLLLRSEQYF.